This T cell receptor (beta chain) was identified in a study of spatial heterogeneity in lung cancer (dated by TCRdb to the late 2010s). Context from the whole study: Samples were obtained from 72 patients with early-stage, untreated non-small cell lung cancer from the lung TRACERx cohort. Follow-up PBMC samples were sequenced whenever available, with a median time to follow-up of approximately 25 months after resection. Beta-chain transcripts were consistently detected in greater numbers than alpha-chain transcripts, which likely reflects a higher abundance of beta-chain transcripts. In the raw uncorrected reads, each unique combination of TCR and UMI appeared on average more than ten times. In non-small cell lung cancer, the study quantitatively compared TCR alpha and beta repertoires across several tumor regions, matched nontumor lung, and blood. Nonsynonymous mutation counts, determined by whole-exome sequencing of tumor tissue, were related to TCR repertoire features. Both alpha and beta chains were TCR-sequenced in samples taken at surgery, namely 220 tumor regions, 61 to 65 matched nontumor lung samples and just over 55 PBMC samples. Paper-wide results and their limitations: Comparisons of baseline and follow-up blood repertoires included only about 15 patients. Confirming at a functional level the hypothesis that regional TCRs recognize regional mutations was considered to require additional single-cell paired TCR alpha and beta sequencing. Ubiquitous expanded tumor TCRs were found in blood more often at tumor resection than at routine follow-up.

A remark on this clonotype: The antigen this receptor binds is unknown. No much larger clone is present one base from it, and per-base qualities are unavailable.

Library preparation employed 5' RACE. Data came from a NextSeq 500. To allow correction of PCR and sequencing errors, the TCR library protocol tagged every TCR cDNA molecule with a unique molecular identifier. Turning to the authors' computational methods: TCR identification, UMI-based error correction and CDR3 extraction were all carried out with Decombinator tools. Expanded TCRs were defined as those above a frequency of 2 per 1,000, corresponding to the top 1% of the tumor frequency distribution. Rényi diversity was computed with the R vegan package after subsampling each repertoire 100 times to 5,000 TCRs. CDR3 similarity networks were constructed using string-kernel similarity of amino acid triplets, with links drawn between CDR3s whose pairwise similarity was above 0.82. Starting from the raw public reads, TCRdb applied fastp trimming at Q25, assembled clones with MiXCR and retained in-frame beta chains. Rows are unified per CDR3 protein, each entry keeping the most common DNA and genes. It is TCRdb's table, rather than the study itself, that gives the V and J calls and clone size. The sample profile shows roughly 120,000 distinct CDR3 sequences; 12% of them were found once. The ten most abundant clones make up 16% of the sample.

The time point label, read with the paper, signifies: blood at routine non-recurrence follow-up after resection. Whole RNA extracted from tumor and nontumor lung tissue, or from cryopreserved PBMC samples, was used for TCR sequencing without cell sorting. A patient was chosen for TCR sequencing only when enough RNA was available from at least two tumor regions. The sequencing here drew on PBMCs, taken at follow-up. This clonotype was sampled from a male donor with early-stage non-small cell lung cancer.

Read as DNA, the sequence is TGCAGCGTTGAAAAAACAGGAGGGCACGAGCAGTACTTC. This gives the protein CSVEKTGGHEQYF. The chain is assembled from TRBV29-1 and TRBJ2-7, and perhaps TRBD2 as D gene, on 6 matching bases. The CDR1 and CDR2 encoded by the germline V gene are SQVTM and ANQGSEA. Trimming at the junction amounts to 2 bases on V and 5 bases on J, and the germline ends lie 13 bases apart. The CDR3, from cysteine to phenylalanine, totals 13 residues. Only the CDR3 DNA stays, 39 bases, in frame from base 1.